The 8 T cell receptor beta chains in this list originate from one sample, sequenced in a study of CD8 T cells in Susac syndrome (dated by TCRdb to about 2019). Receptor amplification or capture employed the immunoSEQ multiplex PCR assay. RNA was extracted using the RNeasy kit, and roughly 0.5 to 1 microgram was reverse transcribed with random hexamers. TCRdb applied fastp at Q25 and MiXCR to the public reads, then kept only in-frame beta chains. A single entry per CDR3 protein holds the most common genes and DNA from its merged rows. This sample comprises roughly 80,000 distinct CDR3 sequences, under 95% of them detected only once. Jointly, the top ten make up around 0.48% of the sample. Material: CD4+ T cells from PBMCs. The origin of the receptors is a human donor with Susac syndrome.

The J gene is TRBJ1-5, the V gene TRBV6-2 or TRBV6-3; D might be TRBD1 (6 bases). The germline V gene has CDR1 MNHEY and CDR2 SVGEGT. The V end was cut by 6 bases, the J end by 3 bases, with 12 bases between. The CDR3 extends over 14 amino acids. The CDR3 DNA reads TGTGCCAGCAGCCCCGACAGGATCAATCAGCCCCAGCATTTT. Amino acids: CASSPDRINQPQHF.

This clonotype was recorded once. The V and J genes are TRBV6-1 and TRBJ2-1; 11 bases are shared with TRBD1. Germline V gene lookup returns CDR1 MNHNS and CDR2 SASEGT. The length of the CDR3 is 16 residues. V gave up 4 bases and J gave up 6 bases; unmatched junction bases: 8. The CDR3 here is CASSASPDRGPNEQFF. For the CDR3, the DNA is TGTGCCAGCAGTGCTAGTCCGGACAGGGGGCCCAATGAGCAGTTCTTC.

The table lists this clonotype with a count of one. V is TRBV3-1 and J is TRBJ1-2, with 8 bases fitting TRBD1. CDR1 and CDR2 (germline): LGHDT, YNNKEL (reference sequence). V lost 5 bases, J lost 7 bases, and 6 bases stayed unmatched. The CDR3 has 13 amino acids. Here the CDR3 DNA reads TGTGCCAGCAGCGCCAGACAGGGGAGTGGCTACACCTTC. Protein: CASSARQGSGYTF.

The CDR3 reads CASSQDLIAGKTQYF. DNA for the CDR3: TGTGCCAGCAGCCAAGACCTGATAGCGGGAAAGACCCAGTACTTC. The chain joins TRBV14 to TRBJ2-5, with TRBD2 identical over 8 bases. Trimming at V came to 0 bases and at J to 6 bases, leaving 6 bases not matched to a gene. Germline-derived CDR1 and CDR2 are SGHDN and FVKESK. The CDR3 runs to 15 residues.

Only one count was recorded for this clonotype. The chain recombines TRBV7-2 with TRBJ2-1; D tentatively reads TRBD1 or TRBD2 (5 bases each). The CDR3 has 14 amino acids. Germline-derived CDR1 and CDR2 are SGHTA and FQGNSA. V lost 4 bases, J lost 6 bases, and 13 bases lay in between. The CDR3 loop reads CASSSGRIGNEQFF. The CDR3 DNA reads TGTGCCAGCAGCTCGGGACGTATCGGCAATGAGCAGTTCTTC.

This clonotype was seen only once. This chain links TRBV25-1 with TRBJ2-1, with D perhaps matching TRBD2 (5 bases). Trimming shortened V by 5 bases and J by 0 bases, and 8 bases separated the two germline ends. Germline V gene data show CDR1 as MGHDK and CDR2 as SYGVNS. The CDR3 is made up of 14 amino acids. The CDR3 bases are TGTGCCAGCAGTTGGGGAGCCTCCTACAATGAGCAGTTCTTC. It yields the protein CASSWGASYNEQFF.

The rearrangement joins TRBV7-2 to TRBJ1-1; 7 positions agree with TRBD1. J gave up 6 bases and V 4 bases, and 8 bases lay outside the gene matches. Germline CDR1 SGHTA, CDR2 FQGNSA. The CDR3 spans 14 residues. The CDR3 sequence is CASSSRQGWAEAFF. In DNA form, the CDR3 reads TGTGCCAGCAGCTCAAGACAGGGATGGGCTGAAGCTTTCTTT. Using reference TRBV7-2 and TRBJ1-1 for the parts outside the CDR3, the full variable domain is GAGVSQSPSNKVTEKGKDVELRCDPISGHTALYWYRQSLGQGLEFLIYFQGNSAPDKSGLPSDRFSAERTGGSVSTLTIQRTQQEDSAVYLCASSSRQGWAEAFFGQGTRLTVV.

V gene TRBV18 combines with J gene TRBJ1-4; a weak D match, TRBD1 (6 bases). There are 15 residues in the CDR3. Trimming cost V 1 base and J 7 bases, with 13 bases left between them. Germline V CDR1 and CDR2: KGHSH, LQKENI. This CDR3 reads CASSPQAGATEKLFF. The CDR3 nucleotides read TGTGCCAGCTCACCACAGGCAGGGGCGACTGAAAAACTGTTTTTT.